The next 20 T cell receptor beta chains were all read from a single sample in a study of T cell repertoires in cytomegalovirus infection. TCRdb re-called the reads through MiXCR, storing one row per CDR3 protein. Of 110,000 to 150,000 distinct CDR3 sequences listed, about 6% are singletons. What was sequenced was PBMCs. Receptors were obtained from a human donor in good health (CMV status not recorded). Some clones in this sample may be carry-over from other donors' samples.

At least ten counts were recorded for this clonotype. The rearrangement links TRBV7-9 to TRBJ1-4, with D perhaps matching TRBD1 (6 bases). The CDR3 spans 16 residues. Germline CDR1 and CDR2: SEHNR and FQNEAQ (reference sequence). V lost 5 bases to trimming and J lost 8 bases, with 21 bases between them. Here the CDR3 reads CASSRRRQAQEEKLFF. DNA of the CDR3: TGTGCCAGCAGCCGAAGAAGACAGGCGCAAGAGGAAAAACTGTTTTTT. Full variable domain (remainder filled in from reference TRBV7-9 and TRBJ1-4): DTGVSQNPRHKITKRGQNVTFRCDPISEHNRLYWYRQTLGQGPEFLTYFQNEAQLEKSRLLSDRFSAERPKGSFSTLEIQRTEQGDSAMYLCASSRRRQAQEEKLFFGSGTQLSVL.

In its sample, this clonotype was seen many times. The gene calls are TRBV7-8 and TRBJ2-1, with D unclear. This CDR3 is built from 16 residues. CDR1 is SGHVS, CDR2 FQNEAQ, per germline. V shed 1 base and J shed 3 bases, with 13 bases lying between them. The CDR3 sequence: CASSLVRAWIYNEQFF. In nucleotides, the CDR3 is TGTGCCAGCAGCTTAGTAAGAGCGTGGATCTACAATGAGCAGTTCTTC.

This clonotype was seen many times. The chain links TRBV28 to TRBJ1-1; no reliable D call. V was pared by 9 bases and J by 3 bases, with 17 bases between. Germline lookup yields CDR1 MDHEN and CDR2 SYDVKM. There are 14 residues in the CDR3. The CDR3, as DNA: TGTGCCAGTACCGTTCGACATGGGGACACTGAAGCTTTCTTT. The encoded protein is CASTVRHGDTEAFF.

This clonotype was recorded many times. This rearrangement joins TRBV20-1 to TRBJ2-5; a weak D match, TRBD2 (5 bases). Germline lookup yields CDR1 DFQATT and CDR2 SNEGSKA (reference sequence). The CDR3 extends over 15 amino acids. Trimming took off 0 bases at V and 2 bases at J, with 13 bases between the two ends. The CDR3 region is CSARDISRVQETQYF. In DNA form, the CDR3 reads TGCAGTGCTAGAGATATCTCGAGGGTTCAAGAGACCCAGTACTTC.

The chain has TRBV20-1 and TRBJ2-1; 9 bases align to TRBD1. This CDR3 region has 17 residues. CDR1 is DFQATT and CDR2 is SNEGSKA in the germline V gene (reference sequence). V lost 6 bases, J lost 5 bases, and 17 bases stayed unmatched. The CDR3 sequence: CSALPPTRDREDNEQFF. The CDR3 DNA follows: TGCAGTGCCCTCCCCCCTACTAGGGACAGGGAAGACAATGAGCAGTTCTTC.

J is TRBJ1-5 and V is TRBV6-6; D not certain. V dropped 2 bases and J dropped 3 bases, with 11 bases sitting between them. CDR1 is MNHNY, CDR2 SVGAGI, per germline (reference sequence). This CDR3 is 15 amino acids long. The CDR3 loop reads CASSYVLGINQPQHF. CDR3 DNA: TGTGCCAGCAGTTACGTTTTGGGAATCAATCAGCCCCAGCATTTT.

This clonotype was found many times. The chain combines TRBV12-5 with TRBJ1-1; TRBD1 is a possible D gene (5 bases). Per the germline V gene, CDR1 is LGHNT and CDR2 is FRNRAP. There are 18 residues in the CDR3. V lost 1 base and J lost 4, with 22 bases in between. CDR3 in amino acids: CASGLGSTSWGEGTEAFF. In DNA, the CDR3 is TGTGCTAGTGGTTTGGGTTCCACCTCGTGGGGGGAGGGCACTGAAGCTTTCTTT.

At least ten counts were recorded for this clonotype. The chain has TRBV12-3 or TRBV12-4 and TRBJ1-4; D remains ambiguous. The CDR3 has 15 residues. V was trimmed by 6 bases and J by 2 bases, leaving 13 bases between them. CDR3 loop: CASSHPRLTNEKLFF. In nucleotides, the CDR3 is TGTGCCAGCAGCCATCCCAGGCTCACTAATGAAAAACTGTTTTTT.

Only a few counts were recorded for this clonotype. The chain couples TRBV19 to TRBJ1-3; D unresolved. This CDR3 contains 15 residues. The germline V gene has CDR1 LNHDA and CDR2 SQIVND (reference sequence). Trimming pared 3 bases from V and 0 bases from J, leaving 9 bases between. This CDR3 is CASSISAFSGNTIYF. In DNA form, the CDR3 reads TGTGCCAGTAGTATCTCGGCATTCTCTGGAAACACCATATATTTT.

The table lists this clonotype with many counts. The J gene is TRBJ1-4, the V gene TRBV7-8, with D perhaps matching TRBD1 (6 bases). From germline, CDR1 is SGHVS and CDR2 FQNEAQ. The CDR3 has 16 amino acids. Trimming stripped 1 base from V and 1 base from J, with 10 bases between. The CDR3 nucleotides read TGTGCCAGCAGCTTAGGCACAGGGATAACTAATGAAAAACTGTTTTTT. Its protein product is CASSLGTGITNEKLFF.

This clonotype has a handful of counts. The rearrangement uses TRBV20-1 and TRBJ2-3, with 15 positions matching TRBD2. The germline V gene has CDR1 DFQATT and CDR2 SNEGSKA (reference sequence). This CDR3 comprises 15 residues. J gave up 8 bases and V 3 bases, and 6 bases lay outside the gene matches. The CDR3 loop is CSARGLAGGQGTQYF. CDR3 nucleotide sequence: TGCAGTGCTAGGGGACTAGCGGGGGGCCAGGGTACGCAGTATTTT.

This clonotype showed up just a few times. The chain couples TRBV7-2 to TRBJ2-7, with D possibly matching TRBD2 (6 bases). The V gene's germline CDR1 is SGHTA and CDR2 FQGNSA. V gave up 4 bases and J gave up 9 bases, with 13 bases separating them. CDR3 length: 12 residues. The CDR3 spells CASSSGLWGQYF. The CDR3 DNA reads as TGTGCCAGCAGCTCCGGACTATGGGGGCAGTACTTC.

This clonotype was observed a handful of times. The gene calls are TRBV7-9 and TRBJ1-1; D remains ambiguous. The CDR3 totals 15 residues. V shed 5 bases and J shed 6 bases, with 19 bases lying between them. CDR1 is SEHNR and CDR2 is FQNEAQ in the germline V gene (reference sequence). Written as DNA, the CDR3 is TGTGCCAGCAGCCCCCGGGCCCCTCCAAGGGCTGAAGCTTTCTTT. Translating it yields CASSPRAPPRAEAFF.

This CDR3 reads CASSLRGQEMGVTDTQYF. The CDR3 coding sequence is TGCGCCAGCAGCTTGAGGGGGCAGGAGATGGGTGTCACAGATACGCAGTATTTT. The V and J genes are TRBV5-1 and TRBJ2-3, with 7 bases that match TRBD1. The CDR3 consists of 18 residues. Germline trimming cut 1 base from V and 2 bases from J; bases unmatched to any gene: 13. CDR1 SGHRS and CDR2 YFSETQ come from the germline V gene.

The V and J genes are TRBV7-2 and TRBJ1-1, with TRBD1 matching over 7 bases. Germline V gives CDR1 SGHTA, CDR2 FQGNSA. The ends lost 4 bases at V and 0 bases at J; junction bases unmatched: 2. CDR3 size: 14 residues. CDR3 nucleotide sequence: TGTGCCAGCAGCTGGGACAGCTTGAACACTGAAGCTTTCTTT. This encodes CASSWDSLNTEAFF.

The chain carries TRBV15 and TRBJ1-5; 8 bases are a match to TRBD1. V trimming: 2 bases; J trimming: 6 bases; junction bases outside the gene matches: 15. Germline V CDR1 and CDR2: LNHNV, YYDKDF (reference sequence). The CDR3 runs to 18 residues. CDR3 in amino acids: CATSRNEGTTGAPQPQHF. DNA for the CDR3: TGTGCCACCAGCAGAAACGAGGGAACGACAGGGGCCCCTCAGCCCCAGCATTTT. Looking up the rest from reference TRBV15 and TRBJ1-5 gives the full variable domain: DAMVIQNPRYQVTQFGKPVTLSCSQTLNHNVMYWYQQKSSQAPKLLFHYYDKDFNNEADTPDNFQSRRPNTSFCFLDIRSPGLGDTAMYLCATSRNEGTTGAPQPQHFGDGTRLSIL.

This clonotype occurred many times. V gene TRBV7-8 combines with J gene TRBJ2-1; D may correspond to TRBD1 or TRBD2 (5 bases each). CDR1 and CDR2 (germline): SGHVS, FQNEAQ. Trimming took off 5 bases at V and 0 bases at J, with 14 bases between the two ends. The CDR3 runs to 16 residues. The CDR3 loop is CASSLGDPSSYNEQFF. In DNA form, the CDR3 reads TGTGCCAGCAGCCTAGGGGACCCGAGCTCCTACAATGAGCAGTTCTTC.

This clonotype turned up a few times. This chain connects TRBV5-6 to TRBJ2-3; D is ambiguous. Trimming removed 4 bases from V and 3 bases from J, with 12 bases in between. The V gene's germline CDR1 is SGHDT and CDR2 YYEEEE. This CDR3 is 14 amino acids long. Here the CDR3 DNA reads TGTGCCAGCAGCCCAGCAGTTCATACAGATACGCAGTATTTT. Its protein is CASSPAVHTDTQYF.

This clonotype occurred many times. This chain connects TRBV15 to TRBJ1-5; D is uncertain. Germline V lookup: CDR1 LNHNV, CDR2 YYDKDF (reference sequence). V shed 3 bases and J shed 2 bases, with 8 bases lying between them. The CDR3 is 14 residues long. CDR3 DNA: TGTGCCACCAGCAGGCCGGGTCGCAATCAGCCCCAGCATTTT. This encodes CATSRPGRNQPQHF.

The V call is TRBV4-1, the J call TRBJ1-1; D is unclear. The V gene lost 0 bases and the J gene lost 0 bases, with 14 bases spanning the gap. The germline CDR1 and CDR2 sequences are MGHRA and YSYEKL. The CDR3 covers 17 residues. The CDR3 region is CASSQEGGYTMNTEAFF. The CDR3 nucleotides are TGCGCCAGCAGCCAAGAAGGAGGGTATACCATGAACACTGAAGCTTTCTTT.